The 10 T cell receptor beta chains listed next were all sequenced from one sample in a study of blood T cells in healthy people across ages. With a J-beta primer mix and a sample-barcoded 5' primer, a second PCR ran roughly 6 to 11 cycles. From the 5' RACE reads, TCRdb called clonotypes with MiXCR, one entry per CDR3 protein. The table includes roughly 730,000 distinct CDR3 sequences, roughly three fifths detected once. Sequences were obtained from blood. Receptors were obtained from a middle-aged man in good health.

This clonotype was counted a few times. The genes are TRBV6-4 and TRBJ1-1; TRBD1 is a possible D gene (6 bases). This CDR3 has 14 amino acids. CDR1 MRHNA and CDR2 SNTAGT come from the germline V gene. Deletions cut 4 bases from V and 1 base from J, with 10 bases between. CDR3 coding DNA: TGTGCCAGCAGTGTAGAGACAGGGAACACTGAAGCTTTCTTT. Amino acids: CASSVETGNTEAFF.

The chain employs TRBV29-1 and TRBJ2-3, with TRBD1 matching over 8 bases. J was trimmed by 2 bases and V by 5 bases; bases with no gene match: 6. CDR3 size: 14 residues. In germline, CDR1 is SQVTM, CDR2 ANQGSEA. This CDR3 is CSVRGTGPTDTQYF. DNA for the CDR3: TGCAGCGTTAGGGGGACAGGCCCCACAGATACGCAGTATTTT.

The chain employs TRBV5-1 and TRBJ2-4; 7 bases align to TRBD1. With V trimmed by 3 bases and J by 2 bases, 8 bases remained unmatched. Per the germline V gene, CDR1 is SGHRS and CDR2 is YFSETQ. The CDR3 length is 16 residues. Written as DNA, the CDR3 is TGCGCCAGCAGCTCGACAGGGATTGGGTCCAAAAACATTCAGTACTTC. This gives the protein CASSSTGIGSKNIQYF.

Concerning this clonotype: A junction boundary mismatches the germline segment, possibly from a read error. In DNA form, the CDR3 reads TGCGCCAGCAGCTTGGGATCCAGCAATAAGCAGTTCTTC. Its protein is CASSLGSSNKQFF. V usage is TRBV5-1 and J usage is TRBJ2-1; D remains unclear. This CDR3 has 13 residues. The germline V gene encodes CDR1 SGHRS and CDR2 YFSETQ. The full variable domain, rest sourced from reference TRBV5-1 and TRBJ2-1, is KAGVTQTPRYLIKTRGQQVTLSCSPISGHRSVSWYQQTPGQGLQFLFEYFSETQRNKGNFPGRFSGRQFSNSRSEMNVSTLELGDSALYLCASSLGSSNKQFFGPGTRLTVL.

V gene TRBV7-2 combines with J gene TRBJ2-7; the D is unclear. The V end lost 5 bases, the J end lost 7 bases, and 21 bases lay between the germline ends. Germline lookup yields CDR1 SGHTA and CDR2 FQGNSA. The CDR3 spans 15 residues. CDR3 sequence reads: CASSPPLLSYNEQYF. The CDR3 DNA is TGTGCCAGCAGCCCGCCTCTCTTGTCCTACAATGAGCAGTACTTC.

This sequence joins TRBV6-5 and TRBJ1-5; D unresolved. In germline, CDR1 is MNHEY, CDR2 SVGAGI. There are 10 residues in the CDR3. This CDR3 reads CAIPNQPQHF. CDR3 DNA: TGTGCGATCCCCAATCAGCCCCAGCATTTT.

In this sample, this clonotype turned up a few times. This chain joins TRBV6-5 and TRBJ1-2; unclear D gene. CDR3 length equals 14 residues. V shed 0 bases and J shed 5 bases, with 10 bases lying between them. Germline V gene data show CDR1 as MNHEY and CDR2 as SVGAGI. CDR3 sequence: CASSYSKSGYGYTF. Written as DNA, the CDR3 is TGTGCCAGCAGTTACTCGAAATCGGGGTATGGCTACACCTTC.

This clonotype was counted only a few times. The V and J genes are TRBV29-1 and TRBJ1-2; the match to TRBD1 covers 8 bases. Germline values: CDR1 SQVTM, CDR2 ANQGSEA. This CDR3 is built from 12 residues. V shed 7 bases and J 8 bases; nucleotides not matched to a gene: 9. CDR3 in amino acids: CSARIPGGGYTF. The CDR3 DNA reads as TGCAGCGCTAGAATCCCAGGGGGCGGCTACACCTTC.

The chain links TRBV14 to TRBJ2-6; TRBD1 aligns across 11 bases. The CDR3 length is 18 residues. Germline trimming cut 2 bases from V and 2 bases from J; bases unmatched to any gene: 5. Germline V gene lookup returns CDR1 SGHDN and CDR2 FVKESK. The CDR3 sequence is CASSQPGQGDPGANVLTF. CDR3 in DNA: TGTGCCAGCAGCCAACCGGGACAGGGGGACCCTGGGGCCAACGTCCTGACTTTC. The full variable domain, rest sourced from reference TRBV14 and TRBJ2-6, is EAGVTQFPSHSVIEKGQTVTLRCDPISGHDNLYWYRRVMGKEIKFLLHFVKESKQDESGMPNNRFLAERTGGTYSTLKVQPAELEDSGVYFCASSQPGQGDPGANVLTFGAGSRLTVL.

On this clonotype: A read error may account for a junction end that differs from germline. As DNA, the CDR3 is TGTGCCAGCAGCGTGAACCCGGGACAGGGCACAGATACGAAGTATTTT. It specifies CASSVNPGQGTDTKYF. This chain connects TRBV9 to TRBJ2-3; 9 bases line up with TRBD1. This CDR3 is 16 amino acids long. Germline values: CDR1 SGDLS, CDR2 YYNGEE.